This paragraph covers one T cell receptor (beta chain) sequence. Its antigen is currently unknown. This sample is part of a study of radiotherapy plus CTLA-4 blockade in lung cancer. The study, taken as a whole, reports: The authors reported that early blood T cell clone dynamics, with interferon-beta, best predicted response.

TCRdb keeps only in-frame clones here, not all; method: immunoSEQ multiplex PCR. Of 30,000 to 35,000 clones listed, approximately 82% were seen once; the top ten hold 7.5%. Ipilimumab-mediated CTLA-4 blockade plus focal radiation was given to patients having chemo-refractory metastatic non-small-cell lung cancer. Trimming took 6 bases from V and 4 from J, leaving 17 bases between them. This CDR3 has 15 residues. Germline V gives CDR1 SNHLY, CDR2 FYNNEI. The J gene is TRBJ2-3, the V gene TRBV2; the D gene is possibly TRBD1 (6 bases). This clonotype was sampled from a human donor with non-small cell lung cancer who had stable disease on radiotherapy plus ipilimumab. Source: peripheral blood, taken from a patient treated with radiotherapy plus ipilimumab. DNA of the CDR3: TGTGCCAGCAGGGAGAGGGGGAGTACCCCAGATACGCAGTATTTT. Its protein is CASRERGSTPDTQYF.